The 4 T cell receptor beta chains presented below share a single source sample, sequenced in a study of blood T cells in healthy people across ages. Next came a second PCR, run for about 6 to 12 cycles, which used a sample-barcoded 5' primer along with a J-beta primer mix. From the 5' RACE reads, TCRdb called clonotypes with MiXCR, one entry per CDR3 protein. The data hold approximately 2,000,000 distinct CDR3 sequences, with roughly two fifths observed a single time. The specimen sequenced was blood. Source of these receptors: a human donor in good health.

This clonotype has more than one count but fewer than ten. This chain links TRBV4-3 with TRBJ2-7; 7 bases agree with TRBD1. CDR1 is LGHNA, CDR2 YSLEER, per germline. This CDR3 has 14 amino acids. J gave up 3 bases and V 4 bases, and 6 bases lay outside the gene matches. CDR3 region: CASSPDRESYEQYF. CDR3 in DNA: TGCGCCAGCAGCCCCGACAGGGAGAGCTACGAGCAGTACTTC.

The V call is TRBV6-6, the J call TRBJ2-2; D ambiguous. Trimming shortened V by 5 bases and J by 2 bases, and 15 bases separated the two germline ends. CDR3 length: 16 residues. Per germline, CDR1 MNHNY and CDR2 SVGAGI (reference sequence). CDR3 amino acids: CASSPLAATNTGELFF. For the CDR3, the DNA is TGTGCCAGCAGTCCTTTAGCTGCCACAAACACCGGGGAGCTGTTTTTT.

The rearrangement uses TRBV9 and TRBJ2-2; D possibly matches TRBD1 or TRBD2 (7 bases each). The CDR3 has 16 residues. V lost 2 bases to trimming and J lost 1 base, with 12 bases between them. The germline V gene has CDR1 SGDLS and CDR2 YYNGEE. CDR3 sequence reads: CASSVGGGENTGELFF. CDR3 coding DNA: TGTGCCAGCAGCGTGGGAGGGGGCGAGAACACCGGGGAGCTGTTTTTT.

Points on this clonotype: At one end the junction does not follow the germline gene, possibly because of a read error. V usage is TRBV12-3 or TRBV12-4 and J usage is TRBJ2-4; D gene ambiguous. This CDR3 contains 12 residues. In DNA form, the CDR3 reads TGCGCCAGCAGTTTTCATGGAAACATTCAGTACTTC. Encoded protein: CASSFHGNIQYF.